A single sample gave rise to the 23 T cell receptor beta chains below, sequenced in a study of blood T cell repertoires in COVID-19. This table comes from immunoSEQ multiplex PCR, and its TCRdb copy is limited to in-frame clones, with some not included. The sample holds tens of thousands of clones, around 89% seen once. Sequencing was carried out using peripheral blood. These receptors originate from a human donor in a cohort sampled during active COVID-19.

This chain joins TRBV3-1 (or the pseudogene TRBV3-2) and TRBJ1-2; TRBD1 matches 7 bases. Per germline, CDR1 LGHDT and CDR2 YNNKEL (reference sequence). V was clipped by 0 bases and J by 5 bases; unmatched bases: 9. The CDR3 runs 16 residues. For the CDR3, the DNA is TGTGCCAGCAGCCAAGATGCGGTACAGGGGAAATATGGCTACACCTTC. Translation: CASSQDAVQGKYGYTF.

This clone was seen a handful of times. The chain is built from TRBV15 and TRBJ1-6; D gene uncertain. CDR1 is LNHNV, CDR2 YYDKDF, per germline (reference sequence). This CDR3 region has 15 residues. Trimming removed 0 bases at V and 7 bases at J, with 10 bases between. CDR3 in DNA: TGTGCCACCAGCAGAGACGGGATAACCAATTCACCCCTCCACTTT. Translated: CATSRDGITNSPLHF.

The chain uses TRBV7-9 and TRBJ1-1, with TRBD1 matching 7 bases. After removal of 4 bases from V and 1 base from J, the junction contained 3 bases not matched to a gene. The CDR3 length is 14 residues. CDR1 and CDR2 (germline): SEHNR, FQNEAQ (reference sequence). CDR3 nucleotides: TGTGCCAGCAGCTCGGGACAGAGGAACACTGAAGCTTTCTTT. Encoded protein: CASSSGQRNTEAFF. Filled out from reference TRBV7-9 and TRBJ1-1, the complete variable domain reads DTGVSQNPRHKITKRGQNVTFRCDPISEHNRLYWYRQTLGQGPEFLTYFQNEAQLEKSRLLSDRFSAERPKGSFSTLEIQRTEQGDSAMYLCASSSGQRNTEAFFGQGTRLTVV.

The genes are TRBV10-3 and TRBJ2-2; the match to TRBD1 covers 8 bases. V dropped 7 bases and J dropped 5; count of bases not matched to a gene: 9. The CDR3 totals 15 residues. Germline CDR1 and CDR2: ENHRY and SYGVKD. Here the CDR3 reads CAINYGQGGTGELFF. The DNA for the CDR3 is TGTGCCATCAATTACGGACAGGGAGGAACCGGGGAGCTGTTTTTT.

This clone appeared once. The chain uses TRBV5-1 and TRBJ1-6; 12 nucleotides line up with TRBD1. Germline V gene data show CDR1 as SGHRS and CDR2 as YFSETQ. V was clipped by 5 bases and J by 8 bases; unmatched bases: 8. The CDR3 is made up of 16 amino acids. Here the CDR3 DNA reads TGCGCCAGCAGGGGACAGGGGGCCAAAAGGGATTCACCCCTCCACTTT. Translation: CASRGQGAKRDSPLHF.

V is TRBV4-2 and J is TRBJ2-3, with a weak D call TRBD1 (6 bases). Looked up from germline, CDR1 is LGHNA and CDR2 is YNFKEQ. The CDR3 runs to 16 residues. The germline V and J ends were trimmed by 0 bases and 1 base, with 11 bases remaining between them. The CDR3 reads CASSQDWSGGTDTQYF. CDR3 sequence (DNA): TGTGCCAGCAGCCAAGATTGGTCAGGGGGCACAGATACGCAGTATTTT.

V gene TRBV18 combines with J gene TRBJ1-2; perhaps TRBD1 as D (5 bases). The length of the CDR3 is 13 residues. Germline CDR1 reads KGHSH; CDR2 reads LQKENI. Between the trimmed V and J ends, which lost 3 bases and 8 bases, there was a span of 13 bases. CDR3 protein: CASSPGPLGGYTF. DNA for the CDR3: TGTGCCAGCTCACCGGGGCCCCTCGGGGGCTACACCTTC.

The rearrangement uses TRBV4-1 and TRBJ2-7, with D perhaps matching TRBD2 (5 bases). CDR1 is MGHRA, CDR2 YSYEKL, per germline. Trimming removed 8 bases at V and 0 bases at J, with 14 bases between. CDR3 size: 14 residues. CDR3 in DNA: TGCGCCAGCGCGGTTAGGGAGCGCTCCTACGAGCAGTACTTC. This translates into CASAVRERSYEQYF.

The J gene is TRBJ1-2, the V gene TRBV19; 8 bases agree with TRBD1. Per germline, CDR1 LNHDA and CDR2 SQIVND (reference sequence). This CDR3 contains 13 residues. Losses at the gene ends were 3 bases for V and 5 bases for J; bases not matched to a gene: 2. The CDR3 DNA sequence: TGTGCCAGTAGTATCGACAGGGGATATGGCTACACCTTC. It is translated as CASSIDRGYGYTF.

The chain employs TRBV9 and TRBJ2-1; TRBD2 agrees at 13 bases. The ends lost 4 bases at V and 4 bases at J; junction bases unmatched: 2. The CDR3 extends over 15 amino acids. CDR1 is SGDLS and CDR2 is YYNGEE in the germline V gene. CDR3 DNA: TGTGCCAGCAGCCCACTAGCGGGAGGGTACAATGAGCAGTTCTTC. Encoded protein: CASSPLAGGYNEQFF.

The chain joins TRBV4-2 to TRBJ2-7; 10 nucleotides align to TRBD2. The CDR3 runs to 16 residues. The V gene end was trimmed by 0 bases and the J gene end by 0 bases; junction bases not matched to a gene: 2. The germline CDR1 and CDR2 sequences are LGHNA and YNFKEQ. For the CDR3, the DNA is TGTGCCAGCAGCCAAGACGGACTAGCGGACTCCTACGAGCAGTACTTC. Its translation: CASSQDGLADSYEQYF.

The CDR3 DNA follows: TGTGCCAGCAGCTTATTGGGATCCGGGACAGCCTACGAGCAGTACTTC. Amino acids: CASSLLGSGTAYEQYF. The V gene is TRBV5-4, the J gene TRBJ2-7; the match to TRBD1 covers 7 bases. This CDR3 spans 16 amino acids. V gave up 2 bases and J gave up 2 bases; unmatched junction bases: 10. Germline CDR1 reads SGHNT; CDR2 reads YYREEE (reference sequence). Using reference TRBV5-4 and TRBJ2-7 for the parts outside the CDR3, the full variable domain is ETGVTQSPTHLIKTRGQQVTLRCSSQSGHNTVSWYQQALGQGPQFIFQYYREEENGRGNFPPRFSGLQFPNYSSELNVNALELDDSALYLCASSLLGSGTAYEQYFGPGTRLTVT.

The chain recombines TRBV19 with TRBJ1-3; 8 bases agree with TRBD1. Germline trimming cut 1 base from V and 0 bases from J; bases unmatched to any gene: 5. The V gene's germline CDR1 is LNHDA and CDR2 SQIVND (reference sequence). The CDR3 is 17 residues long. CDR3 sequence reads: CASSIATGATSGNTIYF. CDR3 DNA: TGTGCCAGTAGTATAGCGACAGGGGCGACCTCTGGAAACACCATATATTTT.

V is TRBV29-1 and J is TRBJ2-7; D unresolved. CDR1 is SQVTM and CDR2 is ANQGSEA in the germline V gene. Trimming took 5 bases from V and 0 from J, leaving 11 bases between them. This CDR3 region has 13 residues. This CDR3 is CSVSTPSSYEQYF. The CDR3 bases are TGCAGCGTTAGCACCCCTTCCTCCTACGAGCAGTACTTC.

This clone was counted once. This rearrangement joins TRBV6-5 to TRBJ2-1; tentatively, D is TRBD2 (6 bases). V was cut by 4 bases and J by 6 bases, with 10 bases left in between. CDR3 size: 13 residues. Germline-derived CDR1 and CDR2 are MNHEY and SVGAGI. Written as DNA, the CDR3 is TGTGCCAGCAGTTTAATGGAGGGCAATGAGCAGTTCTTC. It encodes CASSLMEGNEQFF.

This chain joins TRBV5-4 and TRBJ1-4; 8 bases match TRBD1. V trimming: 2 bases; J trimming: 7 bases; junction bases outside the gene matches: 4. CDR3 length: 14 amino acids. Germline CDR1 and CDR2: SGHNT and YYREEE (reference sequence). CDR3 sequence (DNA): TGTGCCAGCAGCTTCGGACAGGGCAGTGAAAAACTGTTTTTT. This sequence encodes CASSFGQGSEKLFF.

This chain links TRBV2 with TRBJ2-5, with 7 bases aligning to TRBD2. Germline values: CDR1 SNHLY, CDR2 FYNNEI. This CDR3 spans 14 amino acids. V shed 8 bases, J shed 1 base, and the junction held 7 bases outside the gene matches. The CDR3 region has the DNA TGTGCCAGCGCCTCGGGGGGTATCCAAGAGACCCAGTACTTC. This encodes CASASGGIQETQYF. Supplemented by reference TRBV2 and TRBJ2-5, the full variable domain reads EPEVTQTPSHQVTQMGQEVILRCVPISNHLYFYWYRQILGQKVEFLVSFYNNEISEKSEIFDDQFSVERPDGSNFTLKIRSTKLEDSAMYFCASASGGIQETQYFGPGTRLLVL.

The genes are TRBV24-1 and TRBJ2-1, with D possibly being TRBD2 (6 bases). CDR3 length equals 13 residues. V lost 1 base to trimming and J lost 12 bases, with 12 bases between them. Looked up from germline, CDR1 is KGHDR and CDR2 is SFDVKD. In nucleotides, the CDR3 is TGTGCCACCAGTGATTTTGGGCGGGAAGGGCAGTTCTTC. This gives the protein CATSDFGREGQFF.

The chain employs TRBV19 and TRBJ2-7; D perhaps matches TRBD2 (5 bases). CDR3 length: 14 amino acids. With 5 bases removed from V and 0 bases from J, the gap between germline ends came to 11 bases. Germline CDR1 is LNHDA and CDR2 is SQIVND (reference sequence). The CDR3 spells CASSEARGSYEQYF. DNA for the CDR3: TGTGCCAGTAGTGAAGCACGGGGCTCCTACGAGCAGTACTTC.

CDR3 in DNA: TGTGCCAGCAGCTTCATAGGGGGCGGAAACACCATATATTTT. This translates into CASSFIGGGNTIYF. The gene calls are TRBV11-2 and TRBJ1-3; 7 bases match TRBD1. Trimming removed 3 bases from V and 4 bases from J; junction bases left unmatched: 3. The length of the CDR3 is 14 residues. From germline, CDR1 is SGHAT and CDR2 FQNNGV.

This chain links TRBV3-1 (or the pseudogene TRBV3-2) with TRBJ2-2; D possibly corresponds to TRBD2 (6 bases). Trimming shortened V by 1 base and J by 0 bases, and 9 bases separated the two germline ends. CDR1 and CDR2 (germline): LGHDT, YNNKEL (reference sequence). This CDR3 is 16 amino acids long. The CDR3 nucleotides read TGTGCCAGCAGCCAAGTGGGACTCGCGAACACCGGGGAGCTGTTTTTT. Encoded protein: CASSQVGLANTGELFF.

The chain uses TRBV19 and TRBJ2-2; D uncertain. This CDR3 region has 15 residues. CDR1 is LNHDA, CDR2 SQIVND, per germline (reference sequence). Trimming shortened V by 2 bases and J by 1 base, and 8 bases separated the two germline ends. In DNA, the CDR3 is TGTGCCAGTAGTATACTAACTCGGAACACCGGGGAGCTGTTTTTT. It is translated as CASSILTRNTGELFF.

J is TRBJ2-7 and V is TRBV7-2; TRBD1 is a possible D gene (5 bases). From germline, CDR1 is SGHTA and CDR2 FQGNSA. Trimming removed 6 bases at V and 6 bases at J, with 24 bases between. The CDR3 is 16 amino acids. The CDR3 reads CASSRLGGHTPIEQYF. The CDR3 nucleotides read TGTGCCAGCAGTCGTTTAGGTGGACACACTCCTATCGAGCAGTACTTC.